Below are 17 T cell receptor beta chains sequenced from a single sample in a study of OX40 agonist ivuxolimab in advanced cancers. Libraries were prepared by immunoSEQ multiplex PCR; TCRdb keeps only in-frame clonotypes and omits some of them. This table holds 60,000 or so clones, around 83% found once. Sequences were derived from CD4+ or CD8+ T cells sorted from blood, sampled in a trial of the OX40 agonist ivuxolimab. These receptors were obtained from an adult with an advanced solid tumor such as melanoma, head and neck, liver or kidney cancer.

The chain combines TRBV6-1 with TRBJ2-1, with a weak D call TRBD1 (6 bases). The V end was cut by 6 bases, the J end by 9 bases, with 15 bases between. Germline V gives CDR1 MNHNS, CDR2 SASEGT. This CDR3 is built from 13 residues. CDR3 sequence: CASRATGLFEQFF. CDR3 nucleotides: TGTGCCAGCAGGGCAACAGGGTTGTTTGAGCAGTTCTTC.

The chain employs TRBV28 and TRBJ1-1; the D is unclear. Germline lookup yields CDR1 MDHEN and CDR2 SYDVKM. V was pared by 2 bases and J by 8 bases, with 9 bases between. There are 12 residues in the CDR3. The CDR3 DNA reads as TGTGCCAGCAGTTTACAGCGGAAGGAAGCTTTCTTT. Translating gives CASSLQRKEAFF.

The rearrangement links TRBV5-1 to TRBJ2-1; the D gene is possibly TRBD1 (5 bases). This CDR3 contains 16 residues. Trimming removed 5 bases at V and 3 bases at J, with 18 bases between. From germline, CDR1 is SGHRS and CDR2 YFSETQ. This CDR3 reads CASSADRPNIYNEQFF. As DNA, the CDR3 is TGCGCCAGCAGTGCTGACAGACCAAATATCTACAATGAGCAGTTCTTC.

The chain joins TRBV5-4 to TRBJ1-3, with a possible D match to TRBD1 (5 bases). Trimming took off 4 bases at V and 0 bases at J, with 17 bases between the two ends. CDR3 length: 17 residues. CDR1 and CDR2 from the germline V gene are SGHNT and YYREEE (reference sequence). CDR3: CASSTRSVGGSGNTIYF. CDR3 in DNA: TGTGCCAGCAGCACAAGAAGTGTGGGGGGCTCTGGAAACACCATATATTTT.

This clone has more than one count but fewer than ten. The V and J genes are TRBV19 and TRBJ2-2; 9 bases line up with TRBD2. From germline, CDR1 is LNHDA and CDR2 SQIVND (reference sequence). V was pared by 8 bases and J by 7 bases, with 11 bases of the junction left unmatched. The CDR3 loop spans 15 amino acids. The CDR3 DNA is TGTGCCAGTGCCGCTAGCGGGGAAAAGCTCGGGGAGCTGTTTTTT. Protein product: CASAASGEKLGELFF.

The chain employs TRBV7-3 and TRBJ2-1; D possibly corresponds to TRBD2 (6 bases). Germline V gene lookup returns CDR1 SGHTA and CDR2 FQGTGA. The CDR3 totals 15 residues. V gave up 2 bases and J gave up 3 bases, with 11 bases separating them. The CDR3 region has the DNA TGTGCCAGCAGCTTAGATGCGGGGTACTACAATGAGCAGTTCTTC. The encoded protein is CASSLDAGYYNEQFF. The full variable domain, rest sourced from reference TRBV7-3 and TRBJ2-1, is GAGVSQTPSNKVTEKGKYVELRCDPISGHTALYWYRQSLGQGPEFLIYFQGTGAADDSGLPNDRFFAVRPEGSVSTLKIQRTERGDSAVYLCASSLDAGYYNEQFFGPGTRLTVL.

This chain uses TRBV7-2 with TRBJ2-7; 7 bases fit TRBD1. Losses at the gene ends were 5 bases for V and 0 bases for J; bases not matched to a gene: 4. CDR3 length: 14 residues. Germline CDR1 reads SGHTA; CDR2 reads FQGNSA. Written as DNA, the CDR3 is TGTGCCAGCAGCCCCGGGACAGTCTCCTACGAGCAGTACTTC. It encodes CASSPGTVSYEQYF. The complete variable domain, with remaining parts taken from reference TRBV7-2 and TRBJ2-7, reads GAGVSQSPSNKVTEKGKDVELRCDPISGHTALYWYRQSLGQGLEFLIYFQGNSAPDKSGLPSDRFSAERTGGSVSTLTIQRTQQEDSAVYLCASSPGTVSYEQYFGPGTRLTVT.

This chain links TRBV6-5 with TRBJ1-1; D remains ambiguous. Trimming removed 6 bases at V and 5 bases at J, with 19 bases between. The germline V gene has CDR1 MNHEY and CDR2 SVGAGI. This CDR3 has 15 residues. CDR3 sequence reads: CASSPLGYSGTEAFF. CDR3 DNA sequence: TGTGCCAGCAGCCCCTTAGGGTATTCGGGGACTGAAGCTTTCTTT.

The CDR3 here is CASSLVPGEETQYF. The CDR3 region has the DNA TGTGCCAGCAGCTTAGTTCCAGGGGAAGAGACCCAGTACTTC. The genes are TRBV7-9 and TRBJ2-5, with D possibly TRBD1 on 6 matching bases. Trimming left V 1 base short and J 3 bases short, with 9 bases between. Germline CDR1 is SEHNR and CDR2 is FQNEAQ (reference sequence). There are 14 residues in the CDR3.

A word on this clone: Other DNA sequences in this sample translate to the same CDR3. The chain joins TRBV14 to TRBJ1-5; D call uncertain. With 1 base removed from V and 4 bases from J, the gap between germline ends came to 5 bases. This CDR3 has 13 residues. Germline CDR1 SGHDN, CDR2 FVKESK. The CDR3 here is CASSQGLNQPQHF. The CDR3 DNA is TGTGCCAGCAGCCAAGGGTTGAATCAGCCCCAGCATTTT.

V usage is TRBV19 and J usage is TRBJ1-1; D unresolved. Trimming took 1 base from V and 1 from J, leaving 7 bases between them. Germline V gene data show CDR1 as LNHDA and CDR2 as SQIVND (reference sequence). This CDR3 contains 14 residues. CDR3 protein: CASSIGPWNTEAFF. As DNA, the CDR3 is TGTGCCAGTAGTATAGGCCCTTGGAACACTGAAGCTTTCTTT.

V gene TRBV2 combines with J gene TRBJ1-5; D remains ambiguous. CDR3 length: 14 amino acids. Trimming took 6 bases from V and 5 from J, leaving 14 bases between them. Germline-derived CDR1 and CDR2 are SNHLY and FYNNEI. The CDR3 DNA reads as TGTGCCAGCAGCTCATTTACCCCCGATCAGCCCCAGCATTTT. Residues: CASSSFTPDQPQHF.

The chain recombines TRBV28 with TRBJ2-3; D may be TRBD2 (6 bases). This CDR3 comprises 12 residues. Germline values: CDR1 MDHEN, CDR2 SYDVKM. Here the CDR3 DNA reads TGTGCGTGCGGGGAGAGCACAGATACGCAGTATTTT. It yields the protein CACGESTDTQYF.

This sequence joins TRBV29-1 and TRBJ2-5, with D possibly matching TRBD2 (5 bases). Germline CDR1 is SQVTM and CDR2 is ANQGSEA. Trimming shortened V by 3 bases and J by 4 bases, and 9 bases separated the two germline ends. The CDR3 sequence is 12 residues long. The CDR3 region has the DNA TGCAGCGTTGAGAACGGAGGAGAGACCCAGTACTTC. It yields the protein CSVENGGETQYF.

The rearrangement uses TRBV19 and TRBJ1-2; no firm D call. The CDR3 has 14 amino acids. CDR1 and CDR2 (germline): LNHDA, SQIVND (reference sequence). V was shortened by 0 bases and J by 2 bases, with 7 bases between the two germline ends. CDR3 protein: CASSIDGRNYGYTF. Written as DNA, the CDR3 is TGTGCCAGTAGTATAGATGGACGGAACTATGGCTACACCTTC.

The chain links TRBV10-3 to TRBJ2-1; D is undetermined. The CDR3 spans 12 residues. Deletions cut 2 bases from V and 9 bases from J, with 8 bases between. The V gene's germline CDR1 is ENHRY and CDR2 SYGVKD. The CDR3 DNA reads TGTGCCATCAGTGAGGCGAGAGGTGAGCAGTTCTTC. It yields the protein CAISEARGEQFF.

The V call is TRBV4-2, the J call TRBJ1-1; possibly TRBD1 for D (5 bases). From germline, CDR1 is LGHNA and CDR2 YNFKEQ. Trimming cost V 0 bases and J 10 bases, with 18 bases left between them. The CDR3 sequence is 15 residues long. The CDR3 nucleotides read TGTGCCAGCAGCCAAGATTGGAGAGGGGCGCGGGGAGCTTTCTTT. The encoded protein is CASSQDWRGARGAFF.